This entry describes one T cell receptor (beta chain). The sample is drawn from a study of blood T cell repertoires in COVID-19. Across the whole study: PBMCs, B-cell-depleted T cells, or T cells provided the cDNA or gDNA that made up the material.

Per the original data handling: The authors estimated nucleated cell counts from reference gene primer amplification. Measured with immunoSEQ multiplex PCR; TCRdb has only the in-frame clones, and not every one. Clone size and V and J calls were adopted from that table, with D and trimming inferred from the DNA. The repertoire holds about 160,000 clones, with around nine tenths as singletons. V was clipped by 5 bases and J by 4 bases, with 11 bases between them. Germline V lookup: CDR1 MNHEY, CDR2 SVGEGT. The CDR3 spans 13 residues. V usage is TRBV6-2 or TRBV6-3 and J usage is TRBJ1-1; D not resolved. The sample consisted of peripheral blood. The sequence was obtained from a woman in her sixties or seventies with COVID-19, enrolled during active disease. CDR3 nucleotide sequence: TGTGCCAGCAGTGGCGGATTGGTCACTGAAGCTTTCTTT. Translating gives CASSGGLVTEAFF.